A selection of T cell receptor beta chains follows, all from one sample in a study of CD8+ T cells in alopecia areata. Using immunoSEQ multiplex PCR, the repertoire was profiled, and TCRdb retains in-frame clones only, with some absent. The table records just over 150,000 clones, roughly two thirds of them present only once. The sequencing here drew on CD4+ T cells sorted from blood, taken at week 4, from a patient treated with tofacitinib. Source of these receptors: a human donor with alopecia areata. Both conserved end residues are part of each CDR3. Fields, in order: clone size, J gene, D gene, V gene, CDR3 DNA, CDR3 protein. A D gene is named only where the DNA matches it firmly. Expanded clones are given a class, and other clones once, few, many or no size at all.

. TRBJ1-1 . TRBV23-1 TGCGCCAGCAGTCAACGGAGGCCGATCAACACTGAAGCTTTCTTT CASSQRRPINTEAFF
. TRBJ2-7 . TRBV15 TGTGCCACCAGCAGAGCCCGTCCGGGCTACGAGCAGTACTTC CATSRARPGYEQYF
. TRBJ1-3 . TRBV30 TGTGCCTGGAGTATACCGCAGAGCTCTGGAAACACCATATATTTT CAWSIPQSSGNTIYF
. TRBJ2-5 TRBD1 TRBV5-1 TGCGCCAGCAGAGGGACAGGGTCCTGGCAAGAGACCCAGTACTTC CASRGTGSWQETQYF
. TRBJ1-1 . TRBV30 TGTGCCTGGAGTACAGGGATGAACACTGAAGCTTTCTTT CAWSTGMNTEAFF
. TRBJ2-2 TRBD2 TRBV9 TGTGCCAGCAGCGTTTATGCGGGGGCGAACACCGGGGAGCTGTTTTTT CASSVYAGANTGELFF
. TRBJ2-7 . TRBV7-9 TGTGCCAGCAGCTTACCGGACGGGGTGGCAGAGCAGTACTTC CASSLPDGVAEQYF
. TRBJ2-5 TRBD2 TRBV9 TGTGCCAGCAGCGTAGGTTGGCGGGGGGACGAAGAGACCCAGTACTTC CASSVGWRGDEETQYF
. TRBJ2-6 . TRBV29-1 TGCAGCGTTGGGAGTGGGTCTGGGGCCAACGTCCTGACTTTC CSVGSGSGANVLTF
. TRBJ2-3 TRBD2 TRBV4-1 TGCGCCAGCAGCCATCCCTTGGGGGGGGGCACAGATACGCAGTATTTT CASSHPLGGGTDTQYF
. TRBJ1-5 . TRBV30 TGTGCCTGGAGCCGGGCCCAGATGAGTCAGCCCCAGCATTTT CAWSRAQMSQPQHF
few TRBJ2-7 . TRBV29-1 TGCAGCGTTTCGACATCCTACGAGCAGTACTTC CSVSTSYEQYF
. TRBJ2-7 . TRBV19 TGTGCCAGTAGTAGAAGACAGGATTCCTACGAGCAGTACTTC CASSRRQDSYEQYF
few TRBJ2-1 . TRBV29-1 TGCAGCTGGGGGCGATGGGCTGAGCAGTTCTTC CSWGRWAEQFF
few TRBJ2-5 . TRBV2 TGTGCCAGCAGGGTGGACAGCATCCAAGAGACCCAGTACTTC CASRVDSIQETQYF
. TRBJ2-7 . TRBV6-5 TGTGCCAGCAGGAGACATGGTATTGAAGGCGAGCAGTACTTC CASRRHGIEGEQYF
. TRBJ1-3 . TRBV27 TGTGCCAGCTCGGGCCGGAGCTCTGGAAACACCATATATTTT CASSGRSSGNTIYF
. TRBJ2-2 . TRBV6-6 TGTGCCAGCAGTTACTCGGGGGGGAACACCGGGGAGCTGTTTTTT CASSYSGGNTGELFF
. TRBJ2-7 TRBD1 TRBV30 TGTGCCTGGAGTGGGAACAGGGGCTACGAGCAGTACTTC CAWSGNRGYEQYF
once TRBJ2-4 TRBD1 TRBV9 TGTGCCAGCAGCGGAACAACAGGGGTGGGAAACATTCAGTACTTC CASSGTTGVGNIQYF
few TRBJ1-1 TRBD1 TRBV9 TGTGCCAGCAGCGTAGTAGGGACAGGAGAAGCTTTCTTT CASSVVGTGEAFF
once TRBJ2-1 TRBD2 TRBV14 TGTGCCAGCAGCCAAGATCTTTGGACTAGCGGGGGCTCCTACAATGAGCAGTTCTTC CASSQDLWTSGGSYNEQFF
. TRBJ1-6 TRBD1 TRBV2 TGTGCCAGCACAGACAGGGAGTGGAATTCACCCCTCCACTTT CASTDREWNSPLHF
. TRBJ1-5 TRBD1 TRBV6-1 TGTGCCAGCAGTGAAACAGGGGGCAATCAGCCCCAGCATTTT CASSETGGNQPQHF
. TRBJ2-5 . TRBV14 TGTGCCAGCAGAAAGTCCGGGACTCAAAATACCCAGTACTTC CASRKSGTQNTQYF
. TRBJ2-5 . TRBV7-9 TGTGCCAGCAGCTTAATGGGGACCCAGTACTTC CASSLMGTQYF
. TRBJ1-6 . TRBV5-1 TGCGCCAGCAGCTTGGAGGGGGTCTCACCCCTCCACTTT CASSLEGVSPLHF
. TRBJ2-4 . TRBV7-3 TGTGCCAGCAGCTTGCTACTAGCCAAAAACATTCAGTACTTC CASSLLLAKNIQYF
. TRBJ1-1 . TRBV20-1 TGCAGCACGTGGAACACTGAAGCTTTCTTT CSTWNTEAFF
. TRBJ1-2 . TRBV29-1 TGCAGCGTTGAAGATAAGGCTGTGGGCTACACCTTC CSVEDKAVGYTF
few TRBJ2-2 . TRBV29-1 TGCAGCGCGACTCGGGGTCCCACCGGGGAGCTGTTTTTT CSATRGPTGELFF
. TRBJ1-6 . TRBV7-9 TGTGCCAGCAGCTTAATGCCCGGGGGAGGGAATTCACCCCTCCACTTT CASSLMPGGGNSPLHF
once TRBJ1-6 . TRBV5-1 TGCGCCAGCAGCTTGGCCGAGCGGTCAGGGTTTAATTCACCCCTCCACTTT CASSLAERSGFNSPLHF
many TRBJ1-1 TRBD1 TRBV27 TGTGCCAGCAGTTTCCGGACAGGGAACACTGAAGCTTTCTTT CASSFRTGNTEAFF
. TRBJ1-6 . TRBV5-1 TGCGCCAGCAGCTTGGGTCTGGACGGAAGCTATTCACCCCTCCACTTT CASSLGLDGSYSPLHF
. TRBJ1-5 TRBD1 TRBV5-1 TGCGCCAGCAGCCAGACAGGGGGCGGTCAGCCCCAGCATTTT CASSQTGGGQPQHF
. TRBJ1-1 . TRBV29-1 TGCAGCGTTTGGACAATGAACACTGAAGCTTTCTTT CSVWTMNTEAFF
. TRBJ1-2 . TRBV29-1 TGCAGCGTGGCCCGGGACGCTACTCGTGTCGGCTACACCTTC CSVARDATRVGYTF
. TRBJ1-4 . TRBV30 TGTGCCTGGACCCCGCCTGGGGGTCGCGAAAAACTGTTTTTT CAWTPPGGREKLFF
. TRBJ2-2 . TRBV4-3 TGCGCCAGCAGCCTAACCGACTACCCAGGAACCGGGGAGCTGTTTTTT CASSLTDYPGTGELFF
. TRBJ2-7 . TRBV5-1 TGCGCCAGCAGCCCCGGACTGGGATCCTACGAGCAGTACTTC CASSPGLGSYEQYF
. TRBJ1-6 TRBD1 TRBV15 TGTGCCACCAGCCCGGACAGGGGTTCACCCCTCCACTTT CATSPDRGSPLHF
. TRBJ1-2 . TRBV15 TGTGCCACCAGCACGAGGCGGGGGGACTATGGCTACACCTTC CATSTRRGDYGYTF
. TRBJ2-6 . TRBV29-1 TGCAGCGTTAACCCGGGGGCTGGGGCCAACGTCCTGACTTTC CSVNPGAGANVLTF
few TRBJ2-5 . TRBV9 TGTGCCAGCAGCGTAGTGGCAGGGAAGGCAGAGACCCAGTACTTC CASSVVAGKAETQYF
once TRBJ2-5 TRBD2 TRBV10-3 TGTGCCATCAGTGTGTCGGGGGGTCAAGAGACCCAGTACTTC CAISVSGGQETQYF
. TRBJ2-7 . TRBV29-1 TGCAGCGTGGCCCGCAGCTCCTACGAGCAGTACTTC CSVARSSYEQYF
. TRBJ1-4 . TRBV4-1 TGCGCCAGCAGCCAAGTGAATATGGGCTTTGGGGAGAAACTGTTTTTT CASSQVNMGFGEKLFF
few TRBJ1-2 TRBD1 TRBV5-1 TGCGCCAGCAGCCACGGGACAGAGACCCTTCGGTATGGCTACACCTTC CASSHGTETLRYGYTF
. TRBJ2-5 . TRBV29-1 TGCAGCGTTGATCCCTCAGAGACCCAGTACTTC CSVDPSETQYF
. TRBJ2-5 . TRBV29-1 TGCAGCGTTGGAACAGGGTTGAAGACCCAGTACTTC CSVGTGLKTQYF
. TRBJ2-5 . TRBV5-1 TGCGCCAGCAGCCCTCCGGGACAAGAGACCCAGTACTTC CASSPPGQETQYF
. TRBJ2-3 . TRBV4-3 TGCGCCAGCAGCCCGGGACGTCGAACTAGCACAGATACGCAGTATTTT CASSPGRRTSTDTQYF
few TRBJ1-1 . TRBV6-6 TGTGCCAGCAGTTACTCTTGGAGAGACTTCAACACTGAAGCTTTCTTT CASSYSWRDFNTEAFF
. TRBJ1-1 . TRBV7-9 TGTGCCACCCGAACCAGGGCACAAGCTTTCTTT CATRTRAQAFF
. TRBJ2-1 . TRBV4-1 TGCGCCAGCAGCCATTACAATGAGCAGTTCTTC CASSHYNEQFF